Listed here is a single TCR beta chain. What it recognizes is unknown. Profiled with immunoSEQ multiplex PCR; TCRdb holds only in-frame clones, not every one. The table has around 15,000 clones, about nine tenths seen once; the top ten hold 7.9%. V dropped 5 bases and J dropped 3 bases, with 13 bases sitting between them. The CDR3 totals 14 residues. Germline-derived CDR1 and CDR2 are MNHNS and SASEGT. These data originate in a study of T cells and Merkel cell carcinoma outcomes. Study-wide points: Merkel cell carcinoma outcomes were reportedly predicted by repertoire and T-cell density.

The chain has TRBV6-1 and TRBJ1-1; D is possibly TRBD1 (6 bases). This receptor was taken from a human donor with Merkel cell carcinoma. The sample was tumor tissue from Merkel cell carcinoma. The CDR3 sequence is CASSTGMGYTEAFF. DNA for the CDR3: TGTGCCAGCAGTACAGGGATGGGGTACACTGAAGCTTTCTTT.